This passage covers 23 T cell receptor beta chains from one sample sequenced in a study of blood T cell repertoires in COVID-19. The table came from immunoSEQ multiplex PCR; TCRdb's copy has only in-frame clones and leaves some out. The data contain roughly 150,000 clones, approximately 82% of them singletons. The sequenced sample was peripheral blood. The receptor source for this set is a woman aged 70 to 79 who had recovered from COVID-19.

The CDR3 region is CASSIRGTDEQYF. In DNA form, the CDR3 reads TGTGCCAGTAGTATCAGGGGCACGGACGAGCAGTACTTC. The chain couples TRBV19 to TRBJ2-7; a weak D match, TRBD1 (6 bases). This CDR3 is 13 amino acids long. Germline V gene sequence: CDR1 LNHDA, CDR2 SQIVND (reference sequence). V was clipped by 3 bases and J by 5 bases, with 11 bases between them.

The rearrangement links TRBV12-3 or TRBV12-4 to TRBJ1-5; no firm D call. The CDR3 sequence is 13 residues long. Trimming left V 6 bases short and J 10 bases short, with 16 bases between. The CDR3: CASSLTAVGPQHF. The DNA for the CDR3 is TGTGCCAGCAGCTTGACGGCCGTGGGCCCCCAGCATTTT.

V and J are TRBV7-2 and TRBJ2-1; 7 nucleotides align to TRBD2. There are 15 residues in the CDR3. V shed 5 bases, J shed 5 bases, and the junction held 9 bases outside the gene matches. CDR1 and CDR2 from the germline V gene are SGHTA and FQGNSA. This CDR3 reads CASSRAGGGNNEQFF. CDR3 DNA: TGTGCCAGCAGCCGCGCCGGGGGAGGGAACAATGAGCAGTTCTTC.

The gene calls are TRBV19 and TRBJ2-7, with D possibly matching TRBD1 (6 bases). Germline V gene lookup returns CDR1 LNHDA and CDR2 SQIVND (reference sequence). The V and J ends lost 3 bases and 7 bases respectively, with 10 bases between them. This CDR3 region has 12 residues. The CDR3 region is CASSIRGGEQYF. The CDR3 bases are TGTGCCAGTAGTATCCGAGGGGGAGAGCAGTACTTC.

The CDR3: CAISEPPGQPNEKLFF. The DNA for the CDR3 is TGTGCCATCAGTGAGCCCCCGGGACAGCCTAATGAAAAACTGTTTTTT. The chain couples TRBV10-3 to TRBJ1-4, with 7 bases fitting TRBD1. The V and J ends lost 2 bases and 3 bases, in that order; junction bases with no gene match: 6. Looked up from germline, CDR1 is ENHRY and CDR2 is SYGVKD. This CDR3 is built from 16 residues.

The chain combines TRBV11-3 with TRBJ2-3; 7 nucleotides match TRBD2. Germline V gene lookup returns CDR1 SGHNT and CDR2 YENEEA. Trimming cost V 3 bases and J 2 bases; bases outside gene matches: 2. CDR3 size: 14 residues. CDR3 sequence (DNA): TGTGCCAGCAGCTTGCTAGCGGACACAGATACGCAGTATTTT. The encoded protein is CASSLLADTDTQYF.

The chain couples TRBV9 to TRBJ1-2, with D perhaps TRBD1 (5 bases). There are 14 residues in the CDR3. In germline, CDR1 is SGDLS, CDR2 YYNGEE. Trimming removed 0 bases from V and 4 bases from J, with 10 bases in between. The CDR3 here is CASSVAPDSYGYTF. As DNA, the CDR3 is TGTGCCAGCAGCGTAGCCCCCGACAGCTATGGCTACACCTTC.

The chain recombines TRBV11-2 with TRBJ2-3; a weak D match, TRBD1 (6 bases). This CDR3 is 15 amino acids long. The V end was cut by 2 bases, the J end by 6 bases, with 15 bases between. Looked up from germline, CDR1 is SGHAT and CDR2 is FQNNGV. For the CDR3, the DNA is TGTGCCAGCAGCTTAAGGGGCGTCGACAGGGATACGCAGTATTTT. Its translation is CASSLRGVDRDTQYF.

The J gene is TRBJ2-2, the V gene TRBV5-4; 9 bases line up with TRBD2. With V trimmed by 1 base and J by 0 bases, 4 bases remained unmatched. The CDR3 has 17 amino acids. Germline CDR1 is SGHNT and CDR2 is YYREEE (reference sequence). CDR3 DNA sequence: TGTGCCAGCAGCTTGCCGGGACTAGCAGCGAACACCGGGGAGCTGTTTTTT. Encoded protein: CASSLPGLAANTGELFF.

The chain combines TRBV4-3 with TRBJ1-5; possibly TRBD1 for D (5 bases). The CDR3 loop spans 16 amino acids. The germline V and J ends were trimmed by 0 bases and 5 bases, with 14 bases remaining between them. Germline CDR1 and CDR2: LGHNA and YSLEER. The chain's CDR3 is CASSQDAQALYQPQHF. CDR3 bases: TGCGCCAGCAGCCAAGATGCACAGGCCCTCTATCAGCCCCAGCATTTT.

The chain carries TRBV6-5 and TRBJ2-3, with TRBD2 identical over 14 bases. The V gene end was trimmed by 4 bases and the J gene end by 8 bases; junction bases not matched to a gene: 8. Germline CDR1 and CDR2: MNHEY and SVGAGI. This CDR3 has 16 residues. The CDR3 bases are TGTGCCAGCAGTTCCACCGGGACTAGCGGGGGAGGTACGCAGTATTTT. This sequence encodes CASSSTGTSGGGTQYF.

The genes are TRBV27 and TRBJ1-4, with 7 bases matching TRBD1. CDR1 MNHEY and CDR2 SMNVEV come from the germline V gene (reference sequence). This CDR3 region has 14 residues. V lost 6 bases and J lost 3; bases outside the gene matches: 4. CDR3 protein: CASRRGTANEKLFF. CDR3 nucleotides: TGTGCCAGCAGACGAGGGACAGCTAATGAAAAACTGTTTTTT.

V usage is TRBV9 and J usage is TRBJ2-7; TRBD1 agrees at 7 bases. Trimming at V came to 1 base and at J to 0 bases, leaving 1 base not matched to a gene. Germline V gene lookup returns CDR1 SGDLS and CDR2 YYNGEE. The CDR3 contains 14 residues. This chain's CDR3 is CASSVQGDSYEQYF. CDR3 in DNA: TGTGCCAGCAGCGTACAGGGGGACTCCTACGAGCAGTACTTC.

The V and J genes are TRBV5-5 and TRBJ1-1; D possibly corresponds to TRBD1 (6 bases). The V gene lost 5 bases and the J gene lost 0 bases, with 17 bases spanning the gap. There are 16 residues in the CDR3. CDR1 and CDR2 (germline): SGHKS, YYEKEE (reference sequence). CDR3 nucleotides: TGTGCCAGCAGGTTCAGGGGTAGTGAGGTGAACACTGAAGCTTTCTTT. It codes for CASRFRGSEVNTEAFF.

The V gene is TRBV6-5, the J gene TRBJ2-1, with 10 bases lining up with TRBD2. Germline CDR1 is MNHEY and CDR2 is SVGAGI. This CDR3 has 14 residues. J was trimmed by 9 bases and V by 6 bases; bases with no gene match: 8. CDR3 nucleotides: TGTGCCAGCAGCCGCGGACTAGCGGCGGGTGAGCAGTTCTTC. It specifies CASSRGLAAGEQFF.

The chain combines TRBV11-2 with TRBJ1-2; possibly TRBD1 for D (5 bases). Per germline, CDR1 SGHAT and CDR2 FQNNGV. V was trimmed by 4 bases and J by 6 bases, leaving 12 bases between them. CDR3 length equals 13 residues. The CDR3 region has the DNA TGTGCCAGCAGCTACCCCCCCAGGGATGGCTACACCTTC. Translation: CASSYPPRDGYTF.

This chain uses TRBV7-9 with TRBJ2-6, with TRBD2 as a possible D gene (5 bases). V lost 5 bases and J lost 4, with 6 bases in between. The germline V gene has CDR1 SEHNR and CDR2 FQNEAQ (reference sequence). The CDR3 loop spans 13 amino acids. CDR3 DNA sequence: TGTGCCAGCAGCCCGGGGGGGGCCAACGTCCTGACTTTC. Translated: CASSPGGANVLTF. Full variable domain (missing parts from reference TRBV7-9 and TRBJ2-6): DTGVSQNPRHKITKRGQNVTFRCDPISEHNRLYWYRQTLGQGPEFLTYFQNEAQLEKSRLLSDRFSAERPKGSFSTLEIQRTEQGDSAMYLCASSPGGANVLTFGAGSRLTVL.

This clone has only a few counts. The CDR3 protein is CASSLSPGAYGYTF. Here the CDR3 DNA reads TGCGCCAGCAGCTTGTCCCCAGGGGCCTATGGCTACACCTTC. The chain joins TRBV5-1 to TRBJ1-2; D perhaps matches TRBD1 (6 bases). This CDR3 is built from 14 residues. The V gene lost 1 base and the J gene lost 4 bases, with 11 bases spanning the gap. From germline, CDR1 is SGHRS and CDR2 YFSETQ.

A single count supports this clone. Within the sample, other DNA sequences also encode this same CDR3. The chain links TRBV6-5 to TRBJ1-5; D remains unclear. In germline, CDR1 is MNHEY, CDR2 SVGAGI. This CDR3 has 13 amino acids. V lost 0 bases to trimming and J lost 6 bases, with 6 bases between them. Written as DNA, the CDR3 is TGTGCCAGCAGTTACTCTCGGGGTCAGCCCCAGCATTTT. This codes for CASSYSRGQPQHF.

This clone has just one count. The junction does not match germline at one end; this may be a read error. The V call is TRBV5-6, the J call TRBJ1-2; D gene uncertain. Per the germline V gene, CDR1 is SGHDT and CDR2 is YYEEEE. The CDR3 sequence is 11 residues long. CDR3 in amino acids: CASSLWGEVFF. The CDR3 DNA follows: TGTGCCAGCAGCTTGTGGGGAGAGGTCTTTTTC.

The V and J genes are TRBV5-1 and TRBJ2-1; 9 positions match TRBD2. CDR3 length: 16 amino acids. The ends lost 4 bases at V and 0 bases at J; junction bases unmatched: 5. Germline lookup yields CDR1 SGHRS and CDR2 YFSETQ. CDR3 protein: CASSPSGASSYNEQFF. The CDR3 coding sequence is TGCGCCAGCAGCCCTAGCGGGGCCAGCTCCTACAATGAGCAGTTCTTC.

The chain combines TRBV5-1 with TRBJ1-4; perhaps TRBD1 as D (5 bases). The V and J ends lost 0 bases and 8 bases respectively, with 11 bases between them. Germline V gene sequence: CDR1 SGHRS, CDR2 YFSETQ. The CDR3 has 14 residues. The DNA of the CDR3 is TGCGCCAGCAGCTTGGATACAGGTGACGAAAAACTGTTTTTT. Translation gives CASSLDTGDEKLFF.

This clone was recorded only once. The V gene is TRBV20-1, the J gene TRBJ1-1; 8 nucleotides agree with TRBD1. Germline V CDR1 and CDR2: DFQATT, SNEGSKA (reference sequence). The CDR3 covers 11 residues. This CDR3 is CTGQGGSEAFF. In DNA, the CDR3 is TGCACAGGACAGGGTGGCTCTGAAGCTTTCTTT.